The source of this T cell receptor beta chain is a study of vaccination effects on CD4 cells after COVID-19. Study-wide background: At 16 days and one week before vaccination, a couple of convalescent patients gave samples. Roughly 1.9 million PBMC per well received about 9.8 IU/ml IL-2 and about 10 ug/ml peptides in culture.

With respect to this clone: Its antigen is not identified.

A roughly 10-day culture period preceded the isolation of CD4+ T cells. SARS-CoV-2 infection was confirmed by PCR in the person between March and December 2020. The data were produced by immunoSEQ multiplex PCR, yet TCRdb's version contains in-frame clones alone and is incomplete. The top ten hold under 30% of the sample, which has 50,000 to 70,000 clones, about two thirds seen once. The source material was CD4+ T cells from PBMCs cultured without peptide, sampled before COVID-19 vaccination. The origin of this receptor is a human donor who had a prior SARS-CoV-2 infection.

CDR3 loop: CASSYAQGRGSNEQYF. The CDR3 bases are TGTGCCAGCAGTTACGCCCAGGGCAGGGGGTCAAACGAGCAGTACTTC. The chain carries TRBV6-5 and TRBJ2-7; TRBD1 aligns across 7 bases. The CDR3 sequence is 16 residues long. Germline V gives CDR1 MNHEY, CDR2 SVGAGI. With V trimmed by 2 bases and J by 5 bases, 12 bases remained unmatched.